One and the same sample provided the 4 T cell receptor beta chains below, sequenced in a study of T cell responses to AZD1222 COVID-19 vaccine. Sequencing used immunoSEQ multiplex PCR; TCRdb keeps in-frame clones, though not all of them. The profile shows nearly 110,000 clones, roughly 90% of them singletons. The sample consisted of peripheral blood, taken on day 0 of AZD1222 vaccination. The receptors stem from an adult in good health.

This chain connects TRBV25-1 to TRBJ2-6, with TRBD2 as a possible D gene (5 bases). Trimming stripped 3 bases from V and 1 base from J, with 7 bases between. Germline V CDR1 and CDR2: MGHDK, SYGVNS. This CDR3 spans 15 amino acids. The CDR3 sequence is CASSDGGSGANVLTF. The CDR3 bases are TGTGCCAGCAGTGACGGAGGATCTGGGGCCAACGTCCTGACTTTC.

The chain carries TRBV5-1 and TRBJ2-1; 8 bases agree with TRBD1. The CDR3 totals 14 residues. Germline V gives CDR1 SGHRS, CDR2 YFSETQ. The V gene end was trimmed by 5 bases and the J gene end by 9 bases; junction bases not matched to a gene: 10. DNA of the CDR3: TGCGCCAGCAGGGCCGGGACAGGCATAGGTGAGCAGTTCTTC. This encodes CASRAGTGIGEQFF.

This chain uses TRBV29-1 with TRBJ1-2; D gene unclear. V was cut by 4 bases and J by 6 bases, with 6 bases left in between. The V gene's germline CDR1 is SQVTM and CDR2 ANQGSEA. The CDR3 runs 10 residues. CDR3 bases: TGCAGCGTTGGAGGGAATGGCTACACCTTC. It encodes CSVGGNGYTF.

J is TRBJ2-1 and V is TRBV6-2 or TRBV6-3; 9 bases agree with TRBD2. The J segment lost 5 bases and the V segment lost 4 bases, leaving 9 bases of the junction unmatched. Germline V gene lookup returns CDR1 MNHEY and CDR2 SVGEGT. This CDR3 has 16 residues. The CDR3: CASSSNSGSLDNEQFF. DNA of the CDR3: TGTGCCAGCAGTTCGAATAGCGGGAGTCTTGACAATGAGCAGTTCTTC.